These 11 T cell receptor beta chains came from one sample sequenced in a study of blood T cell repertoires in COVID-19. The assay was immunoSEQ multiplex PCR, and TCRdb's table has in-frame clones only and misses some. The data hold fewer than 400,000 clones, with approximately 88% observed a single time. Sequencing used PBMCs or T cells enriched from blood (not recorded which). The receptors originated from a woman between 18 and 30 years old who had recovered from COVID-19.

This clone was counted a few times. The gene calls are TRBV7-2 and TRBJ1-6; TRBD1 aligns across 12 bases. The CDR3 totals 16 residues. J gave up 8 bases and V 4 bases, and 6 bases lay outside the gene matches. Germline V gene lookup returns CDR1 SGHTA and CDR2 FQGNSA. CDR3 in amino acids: CASSSHGTGGYSPLHF. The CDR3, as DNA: TGTGCCAGCAGCTCACACGGGACAGGGGGCTATTCACCCCTCCACTTT. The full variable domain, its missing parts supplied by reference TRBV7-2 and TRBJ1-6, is GAGVSQSPSNKVTEKGKDVELRCDPISGHTALYWYRQSLGQGLEFLIYFQGNSAPDKSGLPSDRFSAERTGGSVSTLTIQRTQQEDSAVYLCASSSHGTGGYSPLHFGNGTRLTVT.

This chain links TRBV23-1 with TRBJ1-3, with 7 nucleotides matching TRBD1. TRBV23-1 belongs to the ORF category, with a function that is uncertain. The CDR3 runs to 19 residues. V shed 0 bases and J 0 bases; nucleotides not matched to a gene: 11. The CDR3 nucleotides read TGCGCCAGCAGTCAATCGCGGGGCACGGGACAGTCCTCTGGAAACACCATATATTTT. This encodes CASSQSRGTGQSSGNTIYF.

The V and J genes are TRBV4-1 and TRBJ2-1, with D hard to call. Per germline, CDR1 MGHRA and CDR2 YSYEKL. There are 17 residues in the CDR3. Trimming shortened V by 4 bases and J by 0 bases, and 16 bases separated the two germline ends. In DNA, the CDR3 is TGCGCCAGCAGCCCAAATCAGATCTCAAGCTCCTACAATGAGCAGTTCTTC. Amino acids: CASSPNQISSSYNEQFF.

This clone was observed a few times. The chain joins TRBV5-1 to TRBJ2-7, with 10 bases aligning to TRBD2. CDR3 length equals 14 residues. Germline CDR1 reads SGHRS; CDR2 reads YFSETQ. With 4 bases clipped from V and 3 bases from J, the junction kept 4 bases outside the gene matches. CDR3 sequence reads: CASSSGLAVYEQYF. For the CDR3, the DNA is TGCGCCAGCAGCAGCGGACTAGCGGTCTACGAGCAGTACTTC.

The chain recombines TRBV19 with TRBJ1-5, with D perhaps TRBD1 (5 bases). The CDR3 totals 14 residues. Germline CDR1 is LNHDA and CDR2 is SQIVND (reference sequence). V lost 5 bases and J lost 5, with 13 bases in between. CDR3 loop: CASSVQGGDQPQHF. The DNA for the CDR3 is TGTGCCAGTAGTGTGCAGGGCGGCGATCAGCCCCAGCATTTT.

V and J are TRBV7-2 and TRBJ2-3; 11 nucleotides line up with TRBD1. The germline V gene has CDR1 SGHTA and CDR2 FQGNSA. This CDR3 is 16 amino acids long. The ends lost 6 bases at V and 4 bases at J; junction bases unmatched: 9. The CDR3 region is CASSLTGTGGADTQYF. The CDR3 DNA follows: TGTGCCAGCAGTCTTACTGGGACAGGGGGGGCAGATACGCAGTATTTT.

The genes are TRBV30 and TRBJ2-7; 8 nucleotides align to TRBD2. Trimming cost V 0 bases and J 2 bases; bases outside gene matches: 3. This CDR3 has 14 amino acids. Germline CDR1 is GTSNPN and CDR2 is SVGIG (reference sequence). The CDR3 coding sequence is TGTGCCTGGAGTGTGGACGGGGGGGCCTACGAGCAGTACTTC. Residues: CAWSVDGGAYEQYF.

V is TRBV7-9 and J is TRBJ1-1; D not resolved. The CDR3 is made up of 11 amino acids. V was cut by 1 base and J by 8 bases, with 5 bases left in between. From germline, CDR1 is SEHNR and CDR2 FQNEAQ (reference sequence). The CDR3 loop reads CASSLVEEAFF. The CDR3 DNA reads TGTGCCAGCAGCTTAGTAGAAGAAGCTTTCTTT.

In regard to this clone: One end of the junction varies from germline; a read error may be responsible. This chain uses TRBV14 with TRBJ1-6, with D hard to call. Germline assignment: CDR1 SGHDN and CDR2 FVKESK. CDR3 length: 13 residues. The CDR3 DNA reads TGTGCCAGCAGCGAAATATATAATTCAGCCCTCCACTTT. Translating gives CASSEIYNSALHF.

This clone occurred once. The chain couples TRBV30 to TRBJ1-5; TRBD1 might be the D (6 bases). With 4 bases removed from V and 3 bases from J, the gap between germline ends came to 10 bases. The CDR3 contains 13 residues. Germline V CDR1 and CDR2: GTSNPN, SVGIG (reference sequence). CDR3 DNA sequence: TGTGCCTGGACGGCAGGGGTCAATCAGCCCCAGCATTTT. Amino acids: CAWTAGVNQPQHF.

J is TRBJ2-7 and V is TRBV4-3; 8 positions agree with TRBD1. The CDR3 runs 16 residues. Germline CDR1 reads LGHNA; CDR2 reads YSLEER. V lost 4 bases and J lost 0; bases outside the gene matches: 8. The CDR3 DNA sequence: TGCGCCAGCAGCCGGGAATGGACAGGGTCCTCCTACGAGCAGTACTTC. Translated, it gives CASSREWTGSSYEQYF.